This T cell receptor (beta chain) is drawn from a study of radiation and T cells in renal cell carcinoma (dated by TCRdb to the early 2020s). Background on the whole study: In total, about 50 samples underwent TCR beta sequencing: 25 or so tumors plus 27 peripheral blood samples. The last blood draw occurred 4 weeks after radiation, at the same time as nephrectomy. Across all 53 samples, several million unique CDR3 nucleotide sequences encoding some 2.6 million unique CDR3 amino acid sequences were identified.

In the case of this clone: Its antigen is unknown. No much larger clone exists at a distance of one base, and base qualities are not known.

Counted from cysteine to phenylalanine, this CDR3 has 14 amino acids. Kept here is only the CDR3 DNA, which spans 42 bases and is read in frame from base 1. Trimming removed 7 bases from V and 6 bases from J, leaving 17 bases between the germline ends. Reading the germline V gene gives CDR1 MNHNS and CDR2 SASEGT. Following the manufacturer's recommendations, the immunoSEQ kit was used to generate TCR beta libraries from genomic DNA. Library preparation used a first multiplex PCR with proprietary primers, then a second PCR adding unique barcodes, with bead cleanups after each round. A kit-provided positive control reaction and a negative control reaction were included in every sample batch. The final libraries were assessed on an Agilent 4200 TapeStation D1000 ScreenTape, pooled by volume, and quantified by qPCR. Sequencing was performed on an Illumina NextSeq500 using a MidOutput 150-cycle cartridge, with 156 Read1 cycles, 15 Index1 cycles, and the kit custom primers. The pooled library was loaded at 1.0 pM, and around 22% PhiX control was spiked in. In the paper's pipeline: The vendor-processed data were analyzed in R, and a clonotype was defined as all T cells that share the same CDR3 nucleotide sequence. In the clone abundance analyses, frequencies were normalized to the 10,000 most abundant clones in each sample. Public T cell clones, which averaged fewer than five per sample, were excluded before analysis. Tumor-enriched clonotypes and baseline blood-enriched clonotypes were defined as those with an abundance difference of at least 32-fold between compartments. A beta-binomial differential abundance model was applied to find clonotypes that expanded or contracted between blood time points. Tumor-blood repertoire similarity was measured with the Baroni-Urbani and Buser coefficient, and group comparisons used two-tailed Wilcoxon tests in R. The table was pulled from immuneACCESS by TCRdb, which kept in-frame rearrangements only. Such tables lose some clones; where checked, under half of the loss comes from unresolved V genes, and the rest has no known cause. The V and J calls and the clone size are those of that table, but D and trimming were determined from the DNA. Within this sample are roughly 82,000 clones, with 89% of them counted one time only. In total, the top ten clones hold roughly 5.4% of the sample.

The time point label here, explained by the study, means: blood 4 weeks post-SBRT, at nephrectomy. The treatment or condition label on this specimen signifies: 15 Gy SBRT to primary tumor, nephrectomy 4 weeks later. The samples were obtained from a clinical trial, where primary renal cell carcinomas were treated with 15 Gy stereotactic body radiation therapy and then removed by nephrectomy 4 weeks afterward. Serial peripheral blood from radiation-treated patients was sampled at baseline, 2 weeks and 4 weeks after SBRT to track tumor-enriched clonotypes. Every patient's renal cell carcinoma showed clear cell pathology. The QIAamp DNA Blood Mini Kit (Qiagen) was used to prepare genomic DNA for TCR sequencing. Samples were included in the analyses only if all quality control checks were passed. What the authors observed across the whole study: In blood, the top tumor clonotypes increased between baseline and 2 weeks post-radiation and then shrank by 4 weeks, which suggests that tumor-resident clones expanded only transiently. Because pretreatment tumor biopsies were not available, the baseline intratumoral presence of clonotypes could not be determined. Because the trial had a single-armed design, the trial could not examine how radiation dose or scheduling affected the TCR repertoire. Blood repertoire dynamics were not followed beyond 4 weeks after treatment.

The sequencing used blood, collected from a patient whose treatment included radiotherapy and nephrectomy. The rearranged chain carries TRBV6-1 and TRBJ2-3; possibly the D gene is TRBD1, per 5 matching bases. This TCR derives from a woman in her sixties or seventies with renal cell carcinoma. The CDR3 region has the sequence CASMVARKGDTQYF. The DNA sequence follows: TGTGCCAGCATGGTGGCCCGCAAGGGGGATACGCAGTATTTT.